The rows below give T cell receptor beta chains drawn from one sample of a study of T cell repertoires in cytomegalovirus infection. TCRdb re-analysed the reads in MiXCR, keeping a single row per CDR3 protein. The sample lists 150,000 to 200,000 distinct CDR3 sequences, about 20% seen once, with about 3% in the top ten. The sequenced sample consisted of PBMCs. These receptors all stem from a human donor in good health (CMV status not recorded). Some clones in this sample may be carry-over from other donors' samples. The CDR3 runs from the conserved cysteine through the conserved F or W. A D gene is named only where the DNA matches it firmly. Not all rows give a size; the values are once, few, many and, for expanded clones, a class.

TRBJ2-4 many TRBD1 TRBV7-8 CASSPHFSGTEKNIQYF TGTGCCAGCAGCCCCCATTTCTCCGGGACAGAAAAAAACATTCAGTACTTC
TRBJ2-6 few . TRBV7-3 CASSLRPPGAIEWGANVLTF TGTGCCAGCAGCTTAAGACCTCCCGGGGCCATAGAGTGGGGGGCCAACGTCCTGACTTTC
TRBJ2-1 many TRBD2 TRBV7-8 CASSHGLANYNEQFF TGTGCCAGCAGCCACGGACTAGCGAACTACAATGAGCAGTTCTTC
TRBJ2-1 . TRBD2 TRBV6-2/TRBV6-3 CASSYGRAYNEQFF TGTGCCAGCAGTTACGGGAGGGCCTACAATGAGCAGTTCTTC
TRBJ2-5 . TRBD2 TRBV5-6 CASSLGNSGGARETQYF TGTGCCAGCAGCTTGGGGAATAGCGGGGGGGCGAGGGAGACCCAGTACTTC
TRBJ1-4 . TRBD1 TRBV6-5 CASSYALPGTGESGEKLFF TGTGCCAGCAGTTACGCACTACCCGGGACAGGGGAGTCGGGTGAAAAACTGTTTTTT
TRBJ2-3 . TRBD2 TRBV5-1 CASSKLAGGGRTDTQYF TGCGCCAGCAGCAAACTAGCGGGAGGAGGGCGCACAGATACGCAGTATTTT
TRBJ2-1 . TRBD2 TRBV6-1 CASSEVGLVAGGPKFF TGTGCCAGCAGTGAAGTAGGGTTAGTAGCGGGAGGGCCGAAGTTCTTC
TRBJ1-2 many . TRBV7-9 CASSLEHRAGGYTF TGTGCCAGCAGCTTAGAACACAGGGCCGGTGGCTACACCTTC
TRBJ2-3 . . TRBV7-6 CASSQSPDTQYF TGTGCCAGCAGCCAGAGCCCAGATACGCAGTATTTT
TRBJ2-7 many . TRBV7-2 CASSFTDRYEQYF TGTGCCAGCAGCTTTACTGACCGCTACGAGCAGTACTTC
TRBJ1-1 many TRBD1 TRBV7-8 CASSFGQGLNTEAFF TGTGCCAGCAGCTTCGGACAGGGTTTGAACACTGAAGCTTTCTTT
TRBJ2-7 . TRBD2 TRBV6-5 CASSFLTSELSYEQYF TGTGCCAGCAGTTTCTTAACTAGCGAACTCTCCTACGAGCAGTACTTC
TRBJ2-1 . TRBD2 TRBV12-3/TRBV12-4 CASSGGLAGTKVPGGQFF TGTGCCAGCAGTGGGGGACTAGCGGGTACCAAGGTTCCAGGTGGGCAGTTCTTC
TRBJ2-7 few . TRBV28 CASSYAGTQIYEQYF TGTGCCAGCAGTTATGCCGGGACTCAGATCTACGAGCAGTACTTC
TRBJ2-5 many TRBD2 TRBV7-2 CASSQRVAGGTQYF TGTGCCAGCAGCCAACGGGTTGCGGGGGGTACCCAGTACTTC
TRBJ1-1 . . TRBV12-5 CASGLDTEAFF TGTGCTAGTGGTTTAGACACTGAAGCTTTCTTT
TRBJ2-7 many TRBD2 TRBV19 CATREAGAYEQYF TGTGCCACCAGGGAAGCGGGGGCCTACGAGCAGTACTTC
TRBJ1-5 few TRBD1 TRBV2 CASSEEGAVGQPQHF TGTGCCAGCAGTGAGGAGGGGGCGGTAGGTCAGCCCCAGCATTTT
TRBJ2-2 few . TRBV19 CASSPTGRIANTGELFF TGTGCCAGTAGTCCAACGGGAAGAATAGCGAACACCGGGGAGCTGTTTTTT
TRBJ2-6 . . TRBV18 CASSPSLGGGTTSGANVLTF TGTGCCAGCTCACCTAGTCTAGGGGGGGGCACAACGTCTGGGGCCAACGTCCTGACTTTC
TRBJ1-6 many TRBD1 TRBV7-2 CASSGTGNSPLHF TGTGCCAGCAGCGGGACAGGGAACTCACCCCTCCACTTT
TRBJ1-1 few . TRBV7-3 CASSLRGAGTEAFF TGTGCCAGCAGCTTAAGAGGGGCCGGCACTGAAGCTTTCTTT
TRBJ1-6 few . TRBV28 CASSLLSRQNHNSPLHF TGTGCCAGCAGTTTATTAAGTAGACAGAATCATAATTCACCCCTCCACTTT
TRBJ2-2 few TRBD2 TRBV28 CASSPRTSGSITGELFF TGTGCCAGCAGTCCACGGACTAGCGGGAGTATCACCGGGGAGCTGTTTTTT
TRBJ2-3 . TRBD2 TRBV20-1 CSAPSSGRIRDTQYF TGCAGTGCTCCCTCTAGCGGGAGGATTAGAGATACGCAGTATTTT
TRBJ1-2 . . TRBV28 CASTLGGSSWHYGYTF TGTGCCAGCACCCTAGGTGGGTCTAGCTGGCACTATGGCTACACCTTC
TRBJ2-3 many . TRBV7-2 CASSLTPVFSTDTQYF TGTGCCAGCAGCTTGACACCCGTCTTCAGCACAGATACGCAGTATTTT
TRBJ2-5 . . TRBV29-1 CSVEGFSGTQKYF TGCAGCGTTGAAGGCTTTTCCGGGACACAAAAGTACTTC
TRBJ1-1 . TRBD1 TRBV4-1 CASSHGTGVVPIYTEAFF TGCGCCAGCAGCCACGGGACAGGGGTTGTTCCGATTTACACTGAAGCTTTCTTT
TRBJ2-5 . TRBD2 TRBV7-2 CASSLFLAGGQETQYF TGTGCCAGCAGCTTATTCCTAGCGGGGGGCCAAGAGACCCAGTACTTC
TRBJ1-2 few . TRBV19 CASSNLVFGGYTF TGTGCCAGTAGTAATTTGGTATTCGGTGGCTACACCTTC
TRBJ1-3 many . TRBV19 CATAILSGNTIYF TGTGCCACCGCTATTCTCTCTGGAAACACCATATATTTT
TRBJ1-5 . . TRBV20-1 CSASPQNQPQHF TGCAGTGCTAGCCCCCAAAATCAGCCCCAGCATTTT
TRBJ1-2 many TRBD1 TRBV28 CASSTIGTGLSAGYTF TGTGCCAGCAGCACAATAGGGACAGGACTTTCAGCTGGCTACACCTTC
TRBJ2-5 few . TRBV5-1 CASSFARGDQETQYF TGCGCCAGCAGCTTTGCCAGGGGGGACCAAGAGACCCAGTACTTC
TRBJ1-5 . TRBD1 TRBV6-2/TRBV6-3 CASSRRDRNQPQHF TGTGCCAGCAGTCGCCGGGACAGAAATCAGCCCCAGCATTTT
TRBJ1-2 . TRBD1 TRBV12-3/TRBV12-4 CARNRGRNEVRGGYTF TGTGCCAGAAACAGGGGGCGCAATGAGGTCCGGGGTGGCTACACCTTC
TRBJ1-1 many . TRBV7-8 CASSLAGTAEAFF TGTGCCAGCAGCTTAGCGGGGACGGCTGAAGCTTTCTTT
TRBJ2-7 few . TRBV10-3 CAISTGYEQYF TGTGCCATCAGCACAGGATACGAGCAGTACTTC
TRBJ2-1 . . TRBV2 CASGEDSTRLFF TGTGCCAGCGGGGAGGACTCGACGAGACTGTTCTTC
TRBJ2-3 few . TRBV6-5 CASSPGGPGTDTQYF TGTGCCAGCAGCCCCGGGGGGCCCGGCACAGATACGCAGTATTTT
TRBJ2-7 many . TRBV7-3 CASSQTGSTYEQYF TGTGCCAGCAGTCAGACGGGTAGCACCTACGAGCAGTACTTC
TRBJ1-5 few . TRBV19 CASSIGRGSVQPQHF TGTGCCAGTAGTATTGGTAGGGGGTCGGTTCAGCCCCAGCATTTT